The rows below give T cell receptor beta chains drawn from one sample of a study of Ad26.COV2.S vaccination and SARS-CoV-2 variants. Some clones are missing from TCRdb's copy, which holds only in-frame ones; the method was immunoSEQ multiplex PCR. Of some 350,000 clones listed, about 91% are singletons. Sequencing used peripheral blood, obtained after recovery from COVID-19. Every receptor here comes from a human donor who had recovered from COVID-19. Both conserved end residues are part of each CDR3. A D gene is named only where the DNA matches it firmly. Expanded clones are given a class, and other clones once, few, many or no size at all.

v_gene: TRBV29-1; d_gene: -; j_gene: TRBJ2-3; abundance: -; CDR3aa: CSGLDRPDTQYF; CDR3nt: TGCAGCGGACTAGACAGGCCAGATACGCAGTATTTT
v_gene: TRBV19; d_gene: -; j_gene: TRBJ1-5; abundance: -; CDR3aa: CASNPHSAGMENQPQHF; CDR3nt: TGTGCCAGTAATCCCCATTCCGCAGGGATGGAGAACCAGCCCCAGCATTTT
v_gene: TRBV19; d_gene: -; j_gene: TRBJ1-5; abundance: -; CDR3aa: CASSIWDGDQPQHF; CDR3nt: TGTGCCAGTAGTATCTGGGACGGGGATCAGCCCCAGCATTTT
v_gene: TRBV4-1; d_gene: -; j_gene: TRBJ1-3; abundance: -; CDR3aa: CASSQDGGSRNTIYF; CDR3nt: TGCGCCAGCAGCCAAGATGGGGGCAGTAGAAACACCATATATTTT
v_gene: TRBV2; d_gene: TRBD1; j_gene: TRBJ1-1; abundance: -; CDR3aa: CASTLDRFNTEAFF; CDR3nt: TGTGCCAGCACCCTGGACAGGTTTAACACTGAAGCTTTCTTT
v_gene: TRBV29-1; d_gene: -; j_gene: TRBJ2-5; abundance: -; CDR3aa: CSARRGSQETQYF; CDR3nt: TGCAGCGCACGACGTGGCAGCCAAGAGACCCAGTACTTC
v_gene: TRBV29-1; d_gene: TRBD1; j_gene: TRBJ1-5; abundance: -; CDR3aa: CSATIGTADQPQHF; CDR3nt: TGCAGCGCCACGATCGGGACAGCAGATCAGCCCCAGCATTTT
v_gene: TRBV27; d_gene: -; j_gene: TRBJ2-2; abundance: -; CDR3aa: CASSLNANTGELFF; CDR3nt: TGTGCCAGCAGTTTAAACGCGAACACCGGGGAGCTGTTTTTT
v_gene: TRBV11-3; d_gene: TRBD2; j_gene: TRBJ2-7; abundance: -; CDR3aa: CASSLSGGSSYEQYF; CDR3nt: TGTGCCAGCAGCTTAAGCGGGGGCTCCTCCTACGAGCAGTACTTC
v_gene: TRBV27; d_gene: TRBD1; j_gene: TRBJ1-2; abundance: -; CDR3aa: CASSHGTEHGYTF; CDR3nt: TGTGCCAGCAGCCATGGGACAGAACATGGCTACACCTTC
v_gene: TRBV19; d_gene: -; j_gene: TRBJ1-2; abundance: -; CDR3aa: CASKWAPNYGYTF; CDR3nt: TGTGCCAGTAAGTGGGCGCCCAACTATGGCTACACCTTC
v_gene: TRBV5-5; d_gene: -; j_gene: TRBJ1-3; abundance: -; CDR3aa: CASSLGIPGRPGNTIYF; CDR3nt: TGTGCCAGCAGCTTGGGGATTCCGGGGCGCCCTGGAAACACCATATATTTT
v_gene: TRBV6-5; d_gene: TRBD1; j_gene: TRBJ1-1; abundance: -; CDR3aa: CASSPGGQGPIKVF; CDR3nt: TGTGCCAGCAGCCCCGGGGGACAGGGGCCCATAAAAGTCTTT
v_gene: TRBV7-8; d_gene: TRBD1; j_gene: TRBJ1-6; abundance: -; CDR3aa: CASSLAQGANSPLHF; CDR3nt: TGTGCCAGCAGCTTAGCACAGGGGGCAAATTCACCCCTCCACTTT
v_gene: TRBV6-5; d_gene: -; j_gene: TRBJ2-7; abundance: -; CDR3aa: CASSNTRTHEQYF; CDR3nt: TGTGCCAGCAGTAACACGAGGACCCACGAGCAGTACTTC
v_gene: TRBV13; d_gene: TRBD1; j_gene: TRBJ1-4; abundance: -; CDR3aa: CASSIRQGFEKLFF; CDR3nt: TGTGCCAGCAGCATCAGACAGGGTTTTGAAAAACTGTTTTTT
v_gene: TRBV5-1; d_gene: TRBD1; j_gene: TRBJ2-2; abundance: -; CDR3aa: CASSSTGGRYTGELFF; CDR3nt: TGCGCCAGCAGCAGCACAGGGGGCAGGTACACCGGGGAGCTGTTTTTT
v_gene: TRBV18; d_gene: -; j_gene: TRBJ1-2; abundance: -; CDR3aa: CASSPTLDSRGYTF; CDR3nt: TGTGCCAGCTCACCGACTCTTGACAGTAGGGGCTACACCTTC
v_gene: TRBV6-6; d_gene: -; j_gene: TRBJ1-2; abundance: -; CDR3aa: CASVQPPRVSAGYTF; CDR3nt: TGTGCCAGCGTGCAGCCGCCCAGGGTTTCGGCCGGCTACACCTTC
v_gene: TRBV9; d_gene: -; j_gene: TRBJ2-7; abundance: -; CDR3aa: CASSPRRVGGSNEQYF; CDR3nt: TGTGCCAGCAGCCCCCGTAGGGTGGGTGGGAGTAACGAGCAGTACTTC
v_gene: TRBV10-3; d_gene: -; j_gene: TRBJ2-1; abundance: -; CDR3aa: CAQSRNGYNEQFF; CDR3nt: TGTGCCCAATCAAGGAACGGCTACAATGAGCAGTTCTTC
v_gene: TRBV12-3/TRBV12-4; d_gene: -; j_gene: TRBJ1-2; abundance: -; CDR3aa: CASSYSTNYGYTF; CDR3nt: TGTGCCAGCAGCTACAGTACTAACTATGGCTACACCTTC
v_gene: TRBV13; d_gene: -; j_gene: TRBJ1-1; abundance: once; CDR3aa: CASSPGFQTEAFF; CDR3nt: TGTGCCAGCAGCCCAGGGTTTCAAACTGAAGCTTTCTTT
v_gene: TRBV6-5; d_gene: -; j_gene: TRBJ2-7; abundance: few; CDR3aa: CASLAGWSYEQYF; CDR3nt: TGTGCCAGCCTCGCAGGGTGGTCCTACGAGCAGTACTTC
v_gene: TRBV3-1/TRBV3-2; d_gene: TRBD2; j_gene: TRBJ2-5; abundance: -; CDR3aa: CASSHGAAGGVETQYF; CDR3nt: TGTGCCAGCAGCCACGGGGCGGCGGGGGGTGTAGAGACCCAGTACTTC